The 19 T cell receptor beta chains presented below share a single source sample, sequenced in a study of blood T cell repertoires in COVID-19. Clones were read by immunoSEQ multiplex PCR, and TCRdb kept only the in-frame ones, dropping some. This sample yields about 230,000 clones, of which around 89% are seen a single time; approximately 2.5% belongs to the top ten. Sequencing input: PBMCs or T cells enriched from blood (not recorded which). Receptors were obtained from a woman between 35 and 50 years old with acute COVID-19.

The V call is TRBV7-2, the J call TRBJ2-5; D remains unclear. CDR3 length equals 13 residues. The germline gives CDR1 SGHTA, CDR2 FQGNSA. The V gene lost 4 bases and the J gene lost 1 base, with 7 bases spanning the gap. CDR3: CASSSYTQETQYF. The DNA for the CDR3 is TGTGCCAGCAGCTCATACACCCAAGAGACCCAGTACTTC.

This chain uses TRBV5-5 with TRBJ1-5, with TRBD1 matching 8 bases. The CDR3 runs to 15 residues. V lost 4 bases and J lost 2; bases outside the gene matches: 5. Germline loops: CDR1 SGHKS, CDR2 YYEKEE (reference sequence). CDR3 in DNA: TGTGCCAGCAGCCAAGGACAGGGTGGCAATCAGCCCCAGCATTTT. Its protein product is CASSQGQGGNQPQHF. Full variable domain (missing parts from reference TRBV5-5 and TRBJ1-5): DAGVTQSPTHLIKTRGQQVTLRCSPISGHKSVSWYQQVLGQGPQFIFQYYEKEERGRGNFPDRFSARQFPNYSSELNVNALLLGDSALYLCASSQGQGGNQPQHFGDGTRLSIL.

The V gene is TRBV19, the J gene TRBJ2-3; TRBD2 matches at 9 bases. Germline-derived CDR1 and CDR2 are LNHDA and SQIVND (reference sequence). Unmatched junction bases numbered 9, after V lost 5 bases and J lost 6 bases. The CDR3 has 15 residues. Here the CDR3 DNA reads TGTGCCAGTAGTCCCGGCGGGGGGGCGACGGATACGCAGTATTTT. Translation gives CASSPGGGATDTQYF.

As DNA, the CDR3 is TGTGCCAGCAGCTTAGGGGGTCGGGGGAAGAATCAGCCCCAGCATTTT. Protein: CASSLGGRGKNQPQHF. The chain carries TRBV7-9 and TRBJ1-5; a weak D match, TRBD1 (5 bases). Trimming removed 1 base at V and 4 bases at J, with 14 bases between. The CDR3 runs to 16 residues. Looked up from germline, CDR1 is SEHNR and CDR2 is FQNEAQ (reference sequence).

The chain employs TRBV2 and TRBJ1-2; weak D call: TRBD1 (6 bases). V lost 5 bases to trimming and J lost 2 bases, with 12 bases between them. Germline CDR1 and CDR2: SNHLY and FYNNEI. CDR3 length: 14 amino acids. The CDR3 region is CASSPTGSNYGYTF. The CDR3 coding sequence is TGTGCCAGCAGTCCTACAGGGAGCAACTATGGCTACACCTTC.

The chain uses TRBV30 and TRBJ1-1; D unresolved. The V gene's germline CDR1 is GTSNPN and CDR2 SVGIG (reference sequence). The ends were cut back, 2 bases at V and 4 bases at J, with 11 bases in the middle. The CDR3 runs to 13 residues. This CDR3 reads CAWSRGSPTEAFF. DNA of the CDR3: TGTGCCTGGAGTCGTGGGAGCCCCACTGAAGCTTTCTTT.

The chain joins TRBV5-1 to TRBJ2-7; 9 positions match TRBD1. V lost 0 bases to trimming and J lost 6 bases; unmatched junction nucleotides: 10. Germline CDR1 and CDR2: SGHRS and YFSETQ. The CDR3 covers 16 residues. DNA of the CDR3: TGCGCCAGCAGCTTGGGAATCGGGACAGGGAACGGCGAGCAGTACTTC. Translated: CASSLGIGTGNGEQYF.

This clone was seen only a few times. The chain carries TRBV7-9 and TRBJ1-2; TRBD1 is a possible D gene (5 bases). Germline V gene sequence: CDR1 SEHNR, CDR2 FQNEAQ (reference sequence). The germline V and J ends were trimmed by 4 bases and 7 bases, with 13 bases remaining between them. This CDR3 comprises 13 residues. The CDR3 bases are TGTGCCAGCAGCTCGTGGAGGGGCAGTGGCTACACCTTC. Translating gives CASSSWRGSGYTF.

In this sample, this clone turned up once. The chain links TRBV7-6 to TRBJ2-1, with 11 bases identical to TRBD2. V lost 5 bases to trimming and J lost 6 bases; unmatched junction nucleotides: 6. The CDR3 length is 15 residues. CDR1 is SGHVS and CDR2 is FNYEAQ in the germline V gene. CDR3 region: CASSLTSGKANEQFF. In nucleotides, the CDR3 is TGTGCCAGCAGCCTGACTAGCGGGAAGGCCAATGAGCAGTTCTTC.

The V and J genes are TRBV19 and TRBJ2-2, with D possibly being TRBD1 (6 bases). The CDR3 consists of 14 residues. CDR1 is LNHDA, CDR2 SQIVND, per germline (reference sequence). V dropped 1 base and J dropped 5 bases, with 8 bases sitting between them. The CDR3 spells CASSIGGPTGELFF. The DNA for the CDR3 is TGTGCCAGTAGTATAGGGGGGCCGACCGGGGAGCTGTTTTTT. Full variable domain (rest looked up from reference TRBV19 and TRBJ2-2): DGGITQSPKYLFRKEGQNVTLSCEQNLNHDAMYWYRQDPGQGLRLIYYSQIVNDFQKGDIAEGYSVSREKKESFPLTVTSAQKNPTAFYLCASSIGGPTGELFFGEGSRLTVL.

In DNA form, the CDR3 reads TGTGCCACCAGTGATCCGACAGGGTTCCAGCCCCAGCATTTT. Translation: CATSDPTGFQPQHF. The chain carries TRBV24-1 and TRBJ1-5, with 7 bases aligning to TRBD1. CDR1 is KGHDR and CDR2 is SFDVKD in the germline V gene. V gave up 3 bases and J gave up 7 bases; unmatched junction bases: 5. The CDR3 has 14 residues.

The J gene is TRBJ1-3, the V gene TRBV5-1; TRBD1 might be the D (5 bases). The V end lost 7 bases, the J end lost 0 bases, and 14 bases lay between the germline ends. Germline-derived CDR1 and CDR2 are SGHRS and YFSETQ. The CDR3 spans 15 residues. The CDR3 coding sequence is TGCGCCAGCTGGGAGGACAACAGCTCTGGAAACACCATATATTTT. Protein sequence: CASWEDNSSGNTIYF.

V is TRBV4-2 and J is TRBJ1-2; 11 bases line up with TRBD1. CDR3 length equals 17 residues. The trim removed 1 base at V and 3 bases at J, leaving 7 bases unmatched. Looked up from germline, CDR1 is LGHNA and CDR2 is YNFKEQ. CDR3 residues: CASSQVGQGAEDYGYTF. CDR3 nucleotides: TGTGCCAGCAGCCAAGTCGGACAGGGGGCTGAAGACTATGGCTACACCTTC.

The V call is TRBV2, the J call TRBJ1-4; TRBD1 might be the D (6 bases). This CDR3 region has 12 residues. Trimming removed 8 bases from V and 5 bases from J, with 9 bases in between. From germline, CDR1 is SNHLY and CDR2 FYNNEI. CDR3 protein: CASGGRNEKLFF. CDR3 in DNA: TGTGCCAGCGGGGGCCGAAATGAAAAACTGTTTTTT.

The chain couples TRBV5-1 to TRBJ1-4, with 8 bases matching TRBD1. The CDR3 is 15 amino acids. CDR1 is SGHRS, CDR2 YFSETQ, per germline. The trim removed 2 bases at V and 4 bases at J, leaving 4 bases unmatched. In DNA form, the CDR3 reads TGCGCCAGCAGCTTTGGGACAGGAATTAATGAAAAACTGTTTTTT. It codes for CASSFGTGINEKLFF.

The chain uses TRBV30 and TRBJ1-2; the match to TRBD1 covers 12 bases. V lost 2 bases to trimming and J lost 8 bases; unmatched junction nucleotides: 12. The germline CDR1 and CDR2 sequences are GTSNPN and SVGIG (reference sequence). The CDR3 spans 16 residues. The CDR3 is CAWSPPRGQGASGYTF. The CDR3 coding sequence is TGTGCCTGGAGTCCGCCTCGGGGACAGGGGGCGTCGGGCTACACCTTC.

The V call is TRBV7-8, the J call TRBJ2-3, with 10 bases aligning to TRBD2. CDR3 length equals 18 residues. Germline CDR1 is SGHVS and CDR2 is FQNEAQ. V trimming: 2 bases; J trimming: 4 bases; junction bases outside the gene matches: 12. The DNA for the CDR3 is TGTGCCAGCAGCTTAAAGCTAGCGGGAGCAGTTGGGGCAGATACGCAGTATTTT. It codes for CASSLKLAGAVGADTQYF.

This clone came up once. The V and J genes are TRBV10-1 and TRBJ2-3, with TRBD1 matching over 9 bases. Germline V gene data show CDR1 as WNHNN and CDR2 as SYGVQD (reference sequence). The V segment lost 2 bases and the J segment 2 bases; nucleotides outside the gene matches: 5. The length of the CDR3 is 16 residues. The CDR3 nucleotides are TGCGCCAGCAGTGAGGGTGGACAGGGGCCCACAGATACGCAGTATTTT. It is translated as CASSEGGQGPTDTQYF.

This sequence joins TRBV30 and TRBJ1-5; no clear D. With 1 base removed from V and 4 bases from J, the gap between germline ends came to 8 bases. Germline values: CDR1 GTSNPN, CDR2 SVGIG (reference sequence). CDR3 length: 13 amino acids. The CDR3 reads CAWSEGGNQPQHF. As DNA, the CDR3 is TGTGCCTGGAGTGAGGGCGGGAATCAGCCCCAGCATTTT. Supplemented by reference TRBV30 and TRBJ1-5, the full variable domain reads SQTIHQWPATLVQPVGSPLSLECTVEGTSNPNLYWYRQAAGRGLQLLFYSVGIGQISSEVPQNLSASRPQDRQFILSSKKLLLSDSGFYLCAWSEGGNQPQHFGDGTRLSIL.